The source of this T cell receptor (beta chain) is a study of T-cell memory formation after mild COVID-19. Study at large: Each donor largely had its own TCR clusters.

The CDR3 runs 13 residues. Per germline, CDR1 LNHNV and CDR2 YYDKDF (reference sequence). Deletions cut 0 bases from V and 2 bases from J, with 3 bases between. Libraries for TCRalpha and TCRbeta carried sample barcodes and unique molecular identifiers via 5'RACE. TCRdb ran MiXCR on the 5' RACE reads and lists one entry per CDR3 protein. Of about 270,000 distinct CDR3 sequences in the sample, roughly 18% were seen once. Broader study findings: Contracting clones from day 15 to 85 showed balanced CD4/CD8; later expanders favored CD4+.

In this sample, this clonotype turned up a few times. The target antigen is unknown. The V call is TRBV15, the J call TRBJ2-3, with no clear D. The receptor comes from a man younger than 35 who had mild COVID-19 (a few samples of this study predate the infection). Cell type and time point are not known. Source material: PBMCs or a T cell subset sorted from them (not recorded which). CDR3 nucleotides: TGTGCCACCAGCAGAGATATCACAGATACGCAGTATTTT. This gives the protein CATSRDITDTQYF.